This TCR beta chain was captured by sequencing in a study of OX40 agonist ivuxolimab in advanced cancers. Enrollment shut out patients with autoimmune disease history or systemic immunosuppression. Libraries were prepared by immunoSEQ multiplex PCR; TCRdb keeps only in-frame clonotypes and omits some of them. The data contain approximately 67,000 clones, 91% of them singletons. The CDR3 runs to 16 residues. After removal of 7 bases from V and 3 bases from J, the junction contained 13 bases not matched to a gene. The germline V gene encodes CDR1 MDHEN and CDR2 SYDVKM. This clonotype originated in an adult with an advanced solid tumor such as melanoma, head and neck, liver or kidney cancer. J is TRBJ1-1 and V is TRBV28; 8 nucleotides match TRBD1. The source was CD4+ or CD8+ T cells sorted from blood, collected in a trial of the OX40 agonist ivuxolimab. This chain's CDR3 is CASTPSQGARDTEAFF. CDR3 sequence (DNA): TGTGCCAGCACCCCCTCCCAGGGGGCGCGGGACACTGAAGCTTTCTTT. Full variable domain (remainder filled in from reference TRBV28 and TRBJ1-1): DVKVTQSSRYLVKRTGEKVFLECVQDMDHENMFWYRQDPGLGLRLIYFSYDVKMKEKGDIPEGYSVSREKKERFSLILESASTNQTSMYLCASTPSQGARDTEAFFGQGTRLTVV.